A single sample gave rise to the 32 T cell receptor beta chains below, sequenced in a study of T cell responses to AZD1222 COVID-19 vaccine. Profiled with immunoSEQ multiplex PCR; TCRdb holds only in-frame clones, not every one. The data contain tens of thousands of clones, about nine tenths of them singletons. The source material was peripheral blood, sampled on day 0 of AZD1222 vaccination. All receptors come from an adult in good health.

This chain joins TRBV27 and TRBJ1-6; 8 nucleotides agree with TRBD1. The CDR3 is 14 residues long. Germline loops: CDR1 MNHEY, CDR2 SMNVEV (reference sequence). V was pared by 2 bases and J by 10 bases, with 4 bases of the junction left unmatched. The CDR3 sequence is CASSLVGDRSPLHF. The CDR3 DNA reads TGTGCCAGCAGTTTAGTGGGGGACAGGTCACCCCTCCACTTT.

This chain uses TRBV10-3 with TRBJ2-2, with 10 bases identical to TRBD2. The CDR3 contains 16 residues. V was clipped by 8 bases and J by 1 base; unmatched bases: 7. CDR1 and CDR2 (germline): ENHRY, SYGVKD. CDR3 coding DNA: TGTGCCATCTTTAAGACTAGCGGGCAGAACACCGGGGAGCTGTTTTTT. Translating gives CAIFKTSGQNTGELFF.

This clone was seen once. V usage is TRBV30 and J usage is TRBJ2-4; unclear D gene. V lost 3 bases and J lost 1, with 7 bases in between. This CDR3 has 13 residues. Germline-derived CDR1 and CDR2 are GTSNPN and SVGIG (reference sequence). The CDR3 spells CAWREFAKNIQYF. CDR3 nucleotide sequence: TGTGCCTGGAGAGAGTTTGCCAAAAACATTCAGTACTTC.

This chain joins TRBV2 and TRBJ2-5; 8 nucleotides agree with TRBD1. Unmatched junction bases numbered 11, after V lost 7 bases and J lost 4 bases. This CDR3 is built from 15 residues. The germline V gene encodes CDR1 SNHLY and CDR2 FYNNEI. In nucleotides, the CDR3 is TGTGCCAGCAAACGGACGGCAGGGGGCCGAGAGACCCAGTACTTC. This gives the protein CASKRTAGGRETQYF.

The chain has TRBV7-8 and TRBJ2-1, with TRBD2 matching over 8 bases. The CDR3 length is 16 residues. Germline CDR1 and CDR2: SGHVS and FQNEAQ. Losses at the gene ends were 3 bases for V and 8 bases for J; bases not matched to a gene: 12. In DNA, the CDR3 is TGTGCCAGCAGCTTGGGAAGCCGGGGGGGCCTGCATGAGCAGTTCTTC. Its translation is CASSLGSRGGLHEQFF.

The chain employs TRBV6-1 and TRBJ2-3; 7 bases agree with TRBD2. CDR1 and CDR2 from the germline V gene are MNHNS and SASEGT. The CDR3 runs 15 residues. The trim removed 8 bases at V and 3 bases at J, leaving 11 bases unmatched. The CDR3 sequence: CASGLSGEGTDTQYF. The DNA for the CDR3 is TGTGCCAGCGGGTTGAGCGGGGAAGGGACAGATACGCAGTATTTT.

CDR3 nucleotide sequence: TGCGCCAGCAGCTTGGCGGGGGAGCGGGAGCTGTTTTTT. It codes for CASSLAGERELFF. The J gene is TRBJ2-2, the V gene TRBV5-1, with D perhaps TRBD2 (6 bases). Trimming left V 0 bases short and J 9 bases short, with 9 bases between. The length of the CDR3 is 13 residues. Germline values: CDR1 SGHRS, CDR2 YFSETQ.

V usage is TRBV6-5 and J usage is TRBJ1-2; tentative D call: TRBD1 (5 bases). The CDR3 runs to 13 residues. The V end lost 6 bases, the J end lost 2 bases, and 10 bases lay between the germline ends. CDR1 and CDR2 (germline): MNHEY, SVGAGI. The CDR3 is CASRADNNYGYTF. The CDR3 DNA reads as TGTGCCAGCAGGGCGGACAACAACTATGGCTACACCTTC.

CDR3 residues: CASTENLAGLFNSPLHF. The CDR3 coding sequence is TGTGCCAGCACCGAAAACCTAGCGGGACTTTTCAATTCACCCCTCCACTTT. The chain combines TRBV2 with TRBJ1-6, with a possible D match to TRBD1 (5 bases). The germline V gene encodes CDR1 SNHLY and CDR2 FYNNEI. V lost 7 bases and J 7 bases, leaving 23 bases between the germline ends. This CDR3 spans 17 amino acids.

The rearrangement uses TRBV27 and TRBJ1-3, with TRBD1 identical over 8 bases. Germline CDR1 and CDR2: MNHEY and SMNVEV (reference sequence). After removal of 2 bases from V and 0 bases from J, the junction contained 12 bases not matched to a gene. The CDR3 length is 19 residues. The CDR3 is CASSLRYRGQASSGNTIYF. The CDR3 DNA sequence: TGTGCCAGCAGTTTAAGATACCGGGGACAGGCAAGCTCTGGAAACACCATATATTTT.

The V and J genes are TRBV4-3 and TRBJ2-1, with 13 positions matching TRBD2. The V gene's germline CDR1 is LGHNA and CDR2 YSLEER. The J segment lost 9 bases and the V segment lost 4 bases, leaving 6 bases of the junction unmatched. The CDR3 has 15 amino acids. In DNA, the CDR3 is TGCGCCAGCAGCCCATTGACTAGCGGGGGGTCTGAGCAGTTCTTC. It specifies CASSPLTSGGSEQFF.

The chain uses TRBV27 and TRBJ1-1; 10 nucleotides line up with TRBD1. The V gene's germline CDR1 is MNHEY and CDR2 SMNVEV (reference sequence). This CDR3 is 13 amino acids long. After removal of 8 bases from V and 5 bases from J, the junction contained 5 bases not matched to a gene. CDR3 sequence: CASGTGEGTEAFF. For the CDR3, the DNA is TGTGCCAGCGGGACAGGGGAGGGGACTGAAGCTTTCTTT.

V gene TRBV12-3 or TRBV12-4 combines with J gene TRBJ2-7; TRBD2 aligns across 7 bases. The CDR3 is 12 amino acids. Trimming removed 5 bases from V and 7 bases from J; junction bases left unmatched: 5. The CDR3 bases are TGTGCCAGCAGTAGACTAGCTGGGGAGCAGTACTTC. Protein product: CASSRLAGEQYF.

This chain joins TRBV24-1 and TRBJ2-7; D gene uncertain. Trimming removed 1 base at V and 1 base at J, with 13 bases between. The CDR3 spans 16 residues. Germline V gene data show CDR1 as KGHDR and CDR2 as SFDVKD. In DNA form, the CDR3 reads TGTGCCACCAGTGATTTTCCCGGGCAGGAATCCTACGAGCAGTACTTC. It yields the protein CATSDFPGQESYEQYF.

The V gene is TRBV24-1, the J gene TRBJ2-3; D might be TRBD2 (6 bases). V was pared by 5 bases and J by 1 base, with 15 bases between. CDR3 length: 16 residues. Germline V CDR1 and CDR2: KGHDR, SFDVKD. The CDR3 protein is CATSVGGEWGTDTQYF. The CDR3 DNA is TGTGCCACCAGTGTAGGAGGGGAATGGGGCACAGATACGCAGTATTTT.

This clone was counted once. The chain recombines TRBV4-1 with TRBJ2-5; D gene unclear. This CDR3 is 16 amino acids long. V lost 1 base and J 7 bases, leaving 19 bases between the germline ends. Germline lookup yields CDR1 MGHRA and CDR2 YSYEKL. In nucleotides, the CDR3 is TGCGCCAGCAGCCAAGTCCCCGTAGGAACGCTGGGGACCCAGTACTTC. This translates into CASSQVPVGTLGTQYF.

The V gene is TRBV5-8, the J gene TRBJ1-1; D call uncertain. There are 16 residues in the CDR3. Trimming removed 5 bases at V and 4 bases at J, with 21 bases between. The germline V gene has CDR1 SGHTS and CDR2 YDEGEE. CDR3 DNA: TGTGCCAGCAGTGAGAATGGAGGCCAGGATGGCACTGAAGCTTTCTTT. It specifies CASSENGGQDGTEAFF.

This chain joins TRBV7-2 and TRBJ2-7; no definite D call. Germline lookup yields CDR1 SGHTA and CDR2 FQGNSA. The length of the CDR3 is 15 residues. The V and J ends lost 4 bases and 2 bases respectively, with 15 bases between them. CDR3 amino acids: CASSSSHTTTYEQYF. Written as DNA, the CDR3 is TGTGCCAGCAGCTCAAGCCACACCACTACCTACGAGCAGTACTTC.

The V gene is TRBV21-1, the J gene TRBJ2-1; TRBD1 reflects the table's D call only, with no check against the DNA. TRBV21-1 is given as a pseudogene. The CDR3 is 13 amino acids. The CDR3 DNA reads TGTGCCCCCAGGGGTGGAAGTTACAATGAGCAGTTCTTC. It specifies CAPRGGSYNEQFF.

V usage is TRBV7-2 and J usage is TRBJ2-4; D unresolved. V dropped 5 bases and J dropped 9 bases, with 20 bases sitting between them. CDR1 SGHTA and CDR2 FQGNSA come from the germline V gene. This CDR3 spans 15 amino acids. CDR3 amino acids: CASSLTRGSGAIQYF. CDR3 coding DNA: TGTGCCAGCAGCCTAACGCGAGGCTCGGGCGCCATTCAGTACTTC.

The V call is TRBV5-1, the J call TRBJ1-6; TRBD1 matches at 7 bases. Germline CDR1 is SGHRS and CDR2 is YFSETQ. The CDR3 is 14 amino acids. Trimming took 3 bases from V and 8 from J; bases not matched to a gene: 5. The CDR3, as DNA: TGCGCCAGCAGCTCACAGGGGATGGATTCACCCCTCCACTTT. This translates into CASSSQGMDSPLHF.

The CDR3 DNA reads TGCGCCAGCAGCCCTGGCGGCCTCTCCTACGAGCAGTACTTC. It yields the protein CASSPGGLSYEQYF. The J gene is TRBJ2-7, the V gene TRBV4-3; D unresolved. The V gene lost 4 bases and the J gene lost 0 bases, with 10 bases spanning the gap. This CDR3 region has 14 residues. The V gene's germline CDR1 is LGHNA and CDR2 YSLEER.

The CDR3 nucleotides read TGTGCCAGCAGCCTCAGGGGCGAAGACTGGAATGAGCAGTTCTTC. This sequence encodes CASSLRGEDWNEQFF. This sequence joins TRBV11-2 and TRBJ2-1, with a possible D match to TRBD1 (6 bases). CDR3 length: 15 amino acids. Looked up from germline, CDR1 is SGHAT and CDR2 is FQNNGV. V lost 5 bases and J lost 7, with 18 bases in between.

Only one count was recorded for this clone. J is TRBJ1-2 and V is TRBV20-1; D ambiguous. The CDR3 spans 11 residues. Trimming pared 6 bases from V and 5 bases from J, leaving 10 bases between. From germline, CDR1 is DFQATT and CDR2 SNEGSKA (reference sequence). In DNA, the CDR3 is TGCAGTGCCATACCATGGTATGGCTACACCTTC. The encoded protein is CSAIPWYGYTF.

CDR3 nucleotides: TGTGCCAGCAGCCCAAGCGACAGAGACCAAGAGACCCAGTACTTC. Its protein is CASSPSDRDQETQYF. This sequence joins TRBV4-2 and TRBJ2-5; maybe TRBD1 (5 bases). The CDR3 is 15 amino acids. Germline CDR1 LGHNA, CDR2 YNFKEQ. Between the trimmed V and J ends, which lost 4 bases and 0 bases, there was a span of 12 bases.

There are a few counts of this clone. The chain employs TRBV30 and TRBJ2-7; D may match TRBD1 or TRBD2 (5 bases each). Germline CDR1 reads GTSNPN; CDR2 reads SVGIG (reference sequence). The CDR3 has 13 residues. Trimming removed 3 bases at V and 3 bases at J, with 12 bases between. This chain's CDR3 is CAWRRDRDYEQYF. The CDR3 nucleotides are TGTGCCTGGAGGAGGGACCGGGACTACGAGCAGTACTTC. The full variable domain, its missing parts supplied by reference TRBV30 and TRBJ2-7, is SQTIHQWPATLVQPVGSPLSLECTVEGTSNPNLYWYRQAAGRGLQLLFYSVGIGQISSEVPQNLSASRPQDRQFILSSKKLLLSDSGFYLCAWRRDRDYEQYFGPGTRLTVT.

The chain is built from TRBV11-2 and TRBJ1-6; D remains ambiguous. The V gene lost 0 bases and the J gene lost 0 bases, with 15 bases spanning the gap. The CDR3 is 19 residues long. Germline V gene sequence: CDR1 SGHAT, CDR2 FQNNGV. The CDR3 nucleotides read TGTGCCAGCAGCTTAGACGGGTTCGGCAGTCCCTCCTATAATTCACCCCTCCACTTT. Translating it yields CASSLDGFGSPSYNSPLHF.

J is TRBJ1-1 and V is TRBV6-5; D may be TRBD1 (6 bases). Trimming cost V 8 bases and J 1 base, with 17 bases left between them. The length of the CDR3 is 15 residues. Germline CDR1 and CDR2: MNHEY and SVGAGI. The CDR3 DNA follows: TGTGCCAGCCCCGGGGACAACAGGCGGAACACTGAAGCTTTCTTT. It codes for CASPGDNRRNTEAFF.

As DNA, the CDR3 is TGTGCCAGTAGTATATCCCCGGGCCGCGATAGCAATCAGCCCCAGCATTTT. This sequence encodes CASSISPGRDSNQPQHF. The genes are TRBV19 and TRBJ1-5; D is unclear. Trimming removed 2 bases at V and 0 bases at J, with 14 bases between. The CDR3 has 17 amino acids. Looked up from germline, CDR1 is LNHDA and CDR2 is SQIVND (reference sequence).

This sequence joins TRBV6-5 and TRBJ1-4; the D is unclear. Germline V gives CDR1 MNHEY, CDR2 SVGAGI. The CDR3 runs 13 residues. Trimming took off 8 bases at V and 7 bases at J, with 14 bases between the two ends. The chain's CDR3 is CASSIAGSEKLFF. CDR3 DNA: TGTGCCAGCTCAATAGCGGGTTCTGAAAAACTGTTTTTT.

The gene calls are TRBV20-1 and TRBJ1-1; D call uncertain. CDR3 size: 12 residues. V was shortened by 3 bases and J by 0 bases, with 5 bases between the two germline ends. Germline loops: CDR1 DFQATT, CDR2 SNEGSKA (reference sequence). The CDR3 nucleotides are TGCAGTGCTAGTGGGTTGAACACTGAAGCTTTCTTT. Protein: CSASGLNTEAFF.

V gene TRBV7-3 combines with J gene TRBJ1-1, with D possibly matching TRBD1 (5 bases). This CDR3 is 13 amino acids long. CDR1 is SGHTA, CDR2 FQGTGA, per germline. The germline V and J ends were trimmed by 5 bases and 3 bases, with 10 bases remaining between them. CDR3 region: CASSRRADTEAFF. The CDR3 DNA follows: TGTGCCAGCAGCCGCAGGGCAGACACTGAAGCTTTCTTT.